Listed below are T cell receptor beta chains from one sample, sequenced in a study of blood T cell repertoires in COVID-19. Method: immunoSEQ multiplex PCR; TCRdb's copy keeps in-frame clones and lacks some. The repertoire consists of some 300,000 clones, with roughly 88% occurring once and the leading ten covering under 8%. What was sequenced was peripheral blood. Receptors were obtained from a woman aged 30 to 39 who had recovered from COVID-19. CDR3s include the opening cysteine and the closing phenylalanine or tryptophan. D genes are given only for firm matches. Size tells how often a clone was seen (once, few, many) or the class of an expanded clone, and some rows leave it out.

CDR3aa | CDR3nt | j_gene | v_gene | abundance | d_gene
CASSINRVRTGELFF | TGCGCCAGCAGCATTAACAGGGTTCGAACCGGGGAGCTGTTTTTT | TRBJ2-2 | TRBV5-1 | . | .
CASSFAATDTQYF | TGTGCCAGCAGCTTCGCGGCCACAGATACGCAGTATTTT | TRBJ2-3 | TRBV11-2 | . | .
CASSYRDTPAFF | TGTGCCAGCAGTTATCGGGACACCCCAGCTTTCTTT | TRBJ1-1 | TRBV6-6 | . | .
CASSQEEGVYNEQFF | TGCGCCAGCAGCCAAGAAGAGGGCGTATACAATGAGCAGTTCTTC | TRBJ2-1 | TRBV4-3 | . | .
CASSQGPGRTYNEQFF | TGTGCCAGCAGCCAAGGACCAGGGCGGACCTACAATGAGCAGTTCTTC | TRBJ2-1 | TRBV7-6 | few | .
CASIDQGNQPQHF | TGTGCCAGCATTGACCAGGGCAATCAGCCCCAGCATTTT | TRBJ1-5 | TRBV28 | . | .
CASSRTGGALYEAFF | TGTGCCAGCAGCCGAACAGGGGGCGCCCTCTATGAAGCTTTCTTT | TRBJ1-1 | TRBV28 | . | TRBD1
CASSRHGGEMNTIYF | TGTGCCAGCAGCCGCCATGGAGGGGAGATGAACACCATATATTTT | TRBJ1-3 | TRBV3-1/TRBV3-2 | . | .
CASSLYRGQGYEQYF | TGTGCCAGCAGTTTATACAGGGGGCAAGGCTACGAGCAGTACTTC | TRBJ2-7 | TRBV27 | . | TRBD1
CASSGGRTDTQYF | TGTGCCAGTAGCGGGGGGCGCACAGATACGCAGTATTTT | TRBJ2-3 | TRBV12-3/TRBV12-4 | . | TRBD2